A single sample is the source of the 18 T cell receptor beta chains below, sequenced in a study of blood T cell repertoires in COVID-19. Clones were read by immunoSEQ multiplex PCR, and TCRdb kept only the in-frame ones, dropping some. Seen here are under 500,000 clones, roughly nine tenths observed once, and the top ten hold 1% to 1.3%. Sample: PBMCs or T cells enriched from blood (not recorded which). The source of these receptors is a man aged 25-45 years who had recovered from COVID-19.

This clone was seen a few times. The chain joins TRBV3-1 (or the pseudogene TRBV3-2) to TRBJ1-1; D gene ambiguous. Trimming pared 3 bases from V and 1 base from J, leaving 6 bases between. Looked up from germline, CDR1 is LGHDT and CDR2 is YNNKEL (reference sequence). The CDR3 sequence is 13 residues long. The CDR3 protein is CASSQRQNTEAFF. As DNA, the CDR3 is TGTGCCAGCAGCCAGAGACAGAACACTGAAGCTTTCTTT.

This chain links TRBV27 with TRBJ2-7; 7 bases line up with TRBD1. The CDR3 has 14 residues. Looked up from germline, CDR1 is MNHEY and CDR2 is SMNVEV (reference sequence). V gave up 4 bases and J gave up 4 bases; unmatched junction bases: 7. This CDR3 is CASSSTGQRYEQYF. For the CDR3, the DNA is TGTGCCAGCAGTTCCACGGGACAGAGATACGAGCAGTACTTC.

The count of this clone is one. V gene TRBV6-5 combines with J gene TRBJ1-1; D not resolved. The CDR3 consists of 13 residues. V lost 4 bases and J lost 6, with 12 bases in between. The germline V gene encodes CDR1 MNHEY and CDR2 SVGAGI. In DNA, the CDR3 is TGTGCCAGCAGTTTAACGGGTGGCTCTGAAGCTTTCTTT. It codes for CASSLTGGSEAFF.

This clone was observed a single time. The chain recombines TRBV7-8 with TRBJ2-2; 8 positions agree with TRBD2. After removal of 2 bases from V and 6 bases from J, the junction contained 14 bases not matched to a gene. Looked up from germline, CDR1 is SGHVS and CDR2 is FQNEAQ. The CDR3 spans 18 residues. CDR3 sequence reads: CASSLSTVGTSLPGELFF. The CDR3 DNA reads as TGTGCCAGCAGCTTATCTACGGTGGGGACTAGTCTACCCGGGGAGCTGTTTTTT.

This clone was recorded once. This chain links TRBV7-9 with TRBJ2-1; weak D call: TRBD2 (5 bases). The CDR3 loop spans 13 amino acids. Looked up from germline, CDR1 is SEHNR and CDR2 is FQNEAQ (reference sequence). V shed 8 bases and J shed 7 bases, with 15 bases lying between them. The CDR3 coding sequence is TGTGCCAGCCAAACTATCGGGGTTAATGAGCAGTTCTTC. Encoded protein: CASQTIGVNEQFF.

The chain is built from TRBV18 and TRBJ2-1, with D maybe TRBD2 (6 bases). This CDR3 is 15 amino acids long. V was cut by 2 bases and J by 4 bases, with 12 bases left in between. Germline lookup yields CDR1 KGHSH and CDR2 LQKENI. The CDR3 DNA is TGTGCCAGCTCACCAGGGCCTAGCGATTACAATGAGCAGTTCTTC. Translated: CASSPGPSDYNEQFF. Based on the CDR3 plus reference TRBV18 and TRBJ2-1, the full variable domain is NAGVMQNPRHLVRRRGQEARLRCSPMKGHSHVYWYRQLPEEGLKFMVYLQKENIIDESGMPKERFSAEFPKEGPSILRIQQVVRGDSAAYFCASSPGPSDYNEQFFGPGTRLTVL.

Note on this clone: At the DNA level, this CDR3 is encoded by other sequences in the same sample as well. V is TRBV28 and J is TRBJ1-1; the D is unclear. V shed 6 bases and J shed 5 bases, with 16 bases lying between them. This CDR3 contains 14 residues. Germline V gives CDR1 MDHEN, CDR2 SYDVKM. CDR3 sequence: CASSPPRGRTEAFF. The DNA for the CDR3 is TGTGCCAGCAGCCCTCCGCGGGGTCGGACTGAAGCTTTCTTT.

CDR3 loop: CASSPAGGGNQPQHF. The DNA for the CDR3 is TGTGCCAGTAGTCCCGCAGGGGGTGGCAATCAGCCCCAGCATTTT. The genes are TRBV19 and TRBJ1-5, with 7 bases matching TRBD1. This CDR3 has 15 amino acids. The germline gives CDR1 LNHDA, CDR2 SQIVND (reference sequence). Trimming cost V 5 bases and J 2 bases; bases outside gene matches: 6.

CDR3 nucleotides: TGTGCCAGCAGCTTAGAGGGGGCAAATCGTGGCTACACCTTC. Its translation is CASSLEGANRGYTF. The chain couples TRBV7-9 to TRBJ1-2; 7 bases align to TRBD1. V was pared by 1 base and J by 7 bases, with 6 bases of the junction left unmatched. The CDR3 consists of 14 residues. From germline, CDR1 is SEHNR and CDR2 FQNEAQ (reference sequence).

The chain links TRBV5-4 to TRBJ2-1; D might be TRBD2 (5 bases). Germline CDR1 is SGHNT and CDR2 is YYREEE (reference sequence). The CDR3 consists of 15 residues. Trimming left V 2 bases short and J 0 bases short, with 9 bases between. CDR3 bases: TGTGCCAGCAGCTTTGGGAGCGGCTCCTACAATGAGCAGTTCTTC. This gives the protein CASSFGSGSYNEQFF.

V is TRBV24-1 and J is TRBJ1-5; D ambiguous. The ends were cut back, 0 bases at V and 1 base at J, with 3 bases in the middle. In germline, CDR1 is KGHDR, CDR2 SFDVKD. The length of the CDR3 is 14 residues. The chain's CDR3 is CATSDLQSNQPQHF. CDR3 nucleotides: TGTGCCACCAGTGATTTGCAGAGCAATCAGCCCCAGCATTTT.

CDR3 region: CASSLGATANTEAFF. Written as DNA, the CDR3 is TGCGCCAGCAGCCTAGGTGCGACAGCGAACACTGAAGCTTTCTTT. The chain employs TRBV5-1 and TRBJ1-1; weak D call: TRBD1 (5 bases). The V end was cut by 4 bases, the J end by 1 base, with 14 bases between. The CDR3 spans 15 residues. Germline loops: CDR1 SGHRS, CDR2 YFSETQ.

This clone is a singleton in its sample. The chain links TRBV19 to TRBJ1-1, with D possibly being TRBD1 (5 bases). Germline V gene data show CDR1 as LNHDA and CDR2 as SQIVND (reference sequence). Trimming took off 8 bases at V and 1 base at J, with 23 bases between the two ends. The CDR3 loop spans 17 amino acids. The CDR3 DNA is TGTGCCAGTGGAACGGGAGGGGCGAGATTTCCGAACACTGAAGCTTTCTTT. This gives the protein CASGTGGARFPNTEAFF. Combining the CDR3 with reference TRBV19 and TRBJ1-1 gives the whole variable domain DGGITQSPKYLFRKEGQNVTLSCEQNLNHDAMYWYRQDPGQGLRLIYYSQIVNDFQKGDIAEGYSVSREKKESFPLTVTSAQKNPTAFYLCASGTGGARFPNTEAFFGQGTRLTVV.

This chain joins TRBV2 and TRBJ1-1, with a tentative D call TRBD1 (5 bases). Deletions cut 4 bases from V and 0 bases from J, with 9 bases between. Germline lookup yields CDR1 SNHLY and CDR2 FYNNEI. The CDR3 covers 14 residues. The CDR3 region has the DNA TGTGCCAGCAGTGTTGACAGCGTGAACACTGAAGCTTTCTTT. It encodes CASSVDSVNTEAFF.

The chain joins TRBV6-4 to TRBJ2-2; no clear D. This CDR3 region has 13 residues. V lost 4 bases, J lost 6 bases, and 9 bases lay in between. Looked up from germline, CDR1 is MRHNA and CDR2 is SNTAGT. CDR3 amino acids: CASSAMRSGELFF. CDR3 sequence (DNA): TGTGCCAGCAGTGCTATGAGGTCCGGGGAGCTGTTTTTT.

The chain carries TRBV10-1 and TRBJ1-4, with D possibly being TRBD1 (5 bases). CDR1 is WNHNN and CDR2 is SYGVQD in the germline V gene (reference sequence). The CDR3 spans 13 residues. The germline V and J ends were trimmed by 8 bases and 8 bases, with 15 bases remaining between them. CDR3 nucleotide sequence: TGCGCCAGCTCCACGAATGCAGGGGAAAAACTGTTTTTT. This gives the protein CASSTNAGEKLFF.

This clone was picked up one time. This chain joins TRBV3-1 (or the pseudogene TRBV3-2) and TRBJ1-1, with TRBD1 identical over 8 bases. Germline-derived CDR1 and CDR2 are LGHDT and YNNKEL (reference sequence). CDR3 length equals 12 residues. V was clipped by 4 bases and J by 8 bases; unmatched bases: 3. Written as DNA, the CDR3 is TGTGCCAGCAGCCCCGGACAGGGAGAAGCTTTCTTT. Translated: CASSPGQGEAFF.

V usage is TRBV28 and J usage is TRBJ2-2, with 9 positions matching TRBD1. The CDR3 has 14 amino acids. Germline values: CDR1 MDHEN, CDR2 SYDVKM. DNA of the CDR3: TGTTCGGCCGGGACAGGGAGAGTGACCGGGGAGCTGTTTTTT. It yields the protein CSAGTGRVTGELFF.